The T cell receptor beta chain under discussion was sequenced for a study of blood T cells in healthy people across ages. Study context: Per every two T cells, about one barcoded beta molecule was captured by template switching. Broader study findings: Naive T cell percentage showed a strong correlation with TCR beta diversity.

Together with a sample-barcoded 5' primer, a J-beta primer mix was included in a second PCR lasting about 7 to 11 cycles. TCRdb reanalysed the 5' RACE reads using MiXCR and keeps one entry per CDR3 protein. The data show about 1.4 million distinct CDR3 sequences, around 59% seen once. In the case of this clonotype: The antigen is not known.

Staff drew ten milliliters of peripheral blood from each donor. The sequencing input was blood. The receptor was derived from a man aged 18 to 29 in good health.

CDR3 region: CASSATGGGEQYF. As DNA, the CDR3 is TGTGCCAGCAGCGCGACAGGGGGCGGCGAGCAGTACTTC. V gene TRBV27 combines with J gene TRBJ2-4; 10 bases map to TRBD1. The J call may be in error: the DNA end matches TRBJ2-7 better. This CDR3 is 13 amino acids long. Germline loops: CDR1 MNHEY, CDR2 SMNVEV (reference sequence).